The 12 T cell receptor beta chains below were found in one sample sequenced in a study of Graves' ophthalmopathy and Graves' hyperthyroidism. The authors amplified TCR beta CDR3 regions from RNA transcripts. First-round RT-PCR used HTBI primers; second-round multiplex PCR followed. TCRdb reanalysed the multiplex PCR reads using MiXCR and keeps one entry per CDR3 protein. The sample consists of 360,000 or so distinct CDR3 sequences, about 16% of them appearing once. Input material: peripheral blood. These receptors all stem from a young woman with Graves' ophthalmopathy.

This clonotype has at least ten counts. The J gene is TRBJ2-7, the V gene TRBV20-1, with 8 positions matching TRBD1. Germline trimming cut 1 base from V and 5 bases from J; bases unmatched to any gene: 4. In germline, CDR1 is DFQATT, CDR2 SNEGSKA (reference sequence). The CDR3 has 13 amino acids. The CDR3 region is CSARGQGANEQYF. The DNA for the CDR3 is TGCAGTGCTAGAGGTCAGGGGGCTAACGAGCAGTACTTC.

This clonotype was recorded at least ten times. The V gene is TRBV4-3, the J gene TRBJ2-7, with D unresolved. Germline V CDR1 and CDR2: LGHNA, YSLEER. The CDR3 sequence is 13 residues long. V was clipped by 4 bases and J by 6 bases, with 13 bases between them. In DNA, the CDR3 is TGCGCCAGCAGCCCCACCTGGGCCGGCGAGCAGTACTTC. Translating it yields CASSPTWAGEQYF.

The genes are TRBV11-2 and TRBJ2-7, with D possibly being TRBD1 or TRBD2 (5 bases each). Germline lookup yields CDR1 SGHAT and CDR2 FQNNGV. The V gene lost 1 base and the J gene lost 6 bases, with 19 bases spanning the gap. CDR3 length: 16 residues. CDR3 sequence reads: CASSLGPAGAPVEQYF. The CDR3 DNA sequence: TGTGCCAGCAGCTTAGGCCCAGCCGGGGCACCCGTCGAGCAGTACTTC.

This clonotype appeared many times. V and J are TRBV6-2 or TRBV6-3 and TRBJ2-5; D might be TRBD1 (6 bases). From germline, CDR1 is MNHEY and CDR2 SVGEGT. The CDR3 is 16 residues long. Between the trimmed V and J ends, which lost 5 bases and 1 base, there was a span of 17 bases. Here the CDR3 reads CASSRAGQSFQETQYF. The DNA of the CDR3 is TGTGCCAGCAGTAGGGCAGGACAGAGCTTCCAAGAGACCCAGTACTTC.

This sequence joins TRBV6-1 and TRBJ2-7; TRBD2 is a possible D gene (6 bases). V was cut by 3 bases and J by 5 bases, with 11 bases left in between. Germline V lookup: CDR1 MNHNS, CDR2 SASEGT. This CDR3 has 13 amino acids. The CDR3, as DNA: TGTGCCAGCAGTGATGGATGGGAGGACGAGCAGTACTTC. Its translation: CASSDGWEDEQYF.

V gene TRBV30 combines with J gene TRBJ2-7; maybe TRBD2 (5 bases). The CDR3 extends over 14 amino acids. V gave up 0 bases and J gave up 1 base, with 10 bases separating them. From germline, CDR1 is GTSNPN and CDR2 SVGIG (reference sequence). This CDR3 is CAWSVSTGSYEQYF. In DNA form, the CDR3 reads TGTGCCTGGAGTGTATCGACGGGATCCTACGAGCAGTACTTC.

The sample holds many counts of this clonotype. This chain joins TRBV19 and TRBJ2-7, with D uncertain. From germline, CDR1 is LNHDA and CDR2 SQIVND (reference sequence). V lost 0 bases, J lost 2 bases, and 5 bases lay in between. The length of the CDR3 is 13 residues. Here the CDR3 DNA reads TGTGCCAGTAGTATAGAAACCGCCTACGAGCAGTACTTC. This codes for CASSIETAYEQYF.

This clonotype has just a few counts. DNA for the CDR3: TGTGCCAGCCACGTGGGGGCCGTCAATCAGCCCCAGCATTTT. Protein: CASHVGAVNQPQHF. The chain joins TRBV6-1 to TRBJ1-5, with D possibly TRBD1 on 6 matching bases. V lost 8 bases and J lost 3, with 14 bases in between. CDR1 and CDR2 from the germline V gene are MNHNS and SASEGT. The CDR3 spans 14 residues.

This clonotype was recorded at least ten times. This chain connects TRBV7-8 to TRBJ1-2; TRBD1 matches 8 bases. The ends lost 2 bases at V and 6 bases at J; junction bases unmatched: 8. Per the germline V gene, CDR1 is SGHVS and CDR2 is FQNEAQ. The CDR3 has 15 residues. The CDR3 coding sequence is TGTGCCAGCAGCTTATCAGGGGGCAGGGCAAATGGCTACACCTTC. This gives the protein CASSLSGGRANGYTF.

This clonotype was counted at least ten times. CDR3 bases: TGTGCCAGCACGGACGACATTCAGTACTTC. Translation gives CASTDDIQYF. The J gene is TRBJ2-4, the V gene TRBV6-2 or TRBV6-3; the D is unclear. This CDR3 region has 10 residues. V lost 7 bases, J lost 8 bases, and 6 bases lay in between. Germline V lookup: CDR1 MNHEY, CDR2 SVGEGT.

This clonotype has at least ten counts. The chain is built from TRBV30 and TRBJ1-2; D perhaps matches TRBD1 (5 bases). Germline CDR1 reads GTSNPN; CDR2 reads SVGIG (reference sequence). The CDR3 has 14 residues. V was clipped by 0 bases and J by 4 bases, with 12 bases between them. CDR3 in DNA: TGTGCCTGGAGTGTATCGGGGGGGATCTATGGCTACACCTTC. Translated: CAWSVSGGIYGYTF.

V usage is TRBV28 and J usage is TRBJ2-5; 7 nucleotides line up with TRBD1. V was pared by 7 bases and J by 2 bases, with 4 bases of the junction left unmatched. The CDR3 has 13 amino acids. Germline V gene data show CDR1 as MDHEN and CDR2 as SYDVKM. The CDR3 sequence: CASNPGQQETQYF. The CDR3 DNA is TGTGCCAGCAATCCGGGACAGCAAGAGACCCAGTACTTC.